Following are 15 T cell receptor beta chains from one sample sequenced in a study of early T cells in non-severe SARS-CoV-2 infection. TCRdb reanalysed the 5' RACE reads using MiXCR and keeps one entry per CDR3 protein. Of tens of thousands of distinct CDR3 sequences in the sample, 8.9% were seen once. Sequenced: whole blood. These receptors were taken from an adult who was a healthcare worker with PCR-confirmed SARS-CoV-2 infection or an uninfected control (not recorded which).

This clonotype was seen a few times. CDR3 nucleotides: TGCAGCGTTCGTGCCAAAAACATTCAGTACTTC. Its protein is CSVRAKNIQYF. The chain employs TRBV29-1 and TRBJ2-4; D gene ambiguous. Trimming removed 5 bases from V and 1 base from J, with 3 bases in between. This CDR3 has 11 residues. CDR1 and CDR2 from the germline V gene are SQVTM and ANQGSEA.

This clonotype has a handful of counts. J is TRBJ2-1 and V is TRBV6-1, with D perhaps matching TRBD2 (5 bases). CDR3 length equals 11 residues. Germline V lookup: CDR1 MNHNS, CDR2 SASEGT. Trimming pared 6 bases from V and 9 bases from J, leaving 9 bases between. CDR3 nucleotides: TGTGCCAGCAGACTAGGGTTTGAGCAGTTCTTC. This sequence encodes CASRLGFEQFF.

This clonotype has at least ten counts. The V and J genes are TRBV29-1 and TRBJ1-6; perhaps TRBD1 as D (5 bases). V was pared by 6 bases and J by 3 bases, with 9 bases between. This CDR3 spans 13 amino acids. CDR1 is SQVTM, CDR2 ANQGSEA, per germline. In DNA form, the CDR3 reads TGCAGCGTCCGACAGAACTATAATTCACCCCTCCACTTT. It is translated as CSVRQNYNSPLHF.

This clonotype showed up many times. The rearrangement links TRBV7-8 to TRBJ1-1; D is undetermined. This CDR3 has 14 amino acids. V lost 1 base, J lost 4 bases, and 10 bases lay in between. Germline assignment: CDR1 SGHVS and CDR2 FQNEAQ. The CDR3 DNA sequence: TGTGCCAGCAGCTTAGGCTCCGGCGGCACTGAAGCTTTCTTT. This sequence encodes CASSLGSGGTEAFF.

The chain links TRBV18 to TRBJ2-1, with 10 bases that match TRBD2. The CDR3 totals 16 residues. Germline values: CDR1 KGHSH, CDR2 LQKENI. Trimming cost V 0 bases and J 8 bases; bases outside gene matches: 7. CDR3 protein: CASSPPIAGGNDEQFF. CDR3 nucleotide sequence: TGTGCCAGCTCACCACCGATAGCGGGAGGTAACGATGAGCAGTTCTTC.

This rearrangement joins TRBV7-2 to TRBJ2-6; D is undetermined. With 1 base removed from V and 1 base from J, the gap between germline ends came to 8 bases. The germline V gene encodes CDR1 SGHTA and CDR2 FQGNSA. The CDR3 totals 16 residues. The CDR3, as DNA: TGTGCCAGCAGCTTAGGAGGAAAATCTGGGGCCAACGTCCTGACTTTC. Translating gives CASSLGGKSGANVLTF.

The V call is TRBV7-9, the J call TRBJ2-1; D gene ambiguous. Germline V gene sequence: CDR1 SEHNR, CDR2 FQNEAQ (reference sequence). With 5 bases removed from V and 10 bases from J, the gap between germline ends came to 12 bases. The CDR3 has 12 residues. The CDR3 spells CASSRTNNEQFF. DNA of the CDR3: TGTGCCAGCAGCCGCACTAATAACGAGCAGTTCTTC.

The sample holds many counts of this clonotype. CDR3 sequence (DNA): TGTGCCACCAGCAGAGATTTCGGCGACGCCTACGAGCAGTACTTC. Its translation: CATSRDFGDAYEQYF. The chain recombines TRBV15 with TRBJ2-7; D call uncertain. Trimming took off 0 bases at V and 2 bases at J, with 11 bases between the two ends. This CDR3 is 15 amino acids long. Germline values: CDR1 LNHNV, CDR2 YYDKDF (reference sequence).

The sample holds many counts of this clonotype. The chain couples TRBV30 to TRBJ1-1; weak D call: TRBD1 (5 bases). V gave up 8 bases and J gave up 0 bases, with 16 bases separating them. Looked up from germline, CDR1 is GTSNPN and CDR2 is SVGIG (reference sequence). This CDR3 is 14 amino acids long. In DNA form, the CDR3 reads TGTGCCGCATCCCCTCGGGGGTTGAACACTGAAGCTTTCTTT. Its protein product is CAASPRGLNTEAFF.

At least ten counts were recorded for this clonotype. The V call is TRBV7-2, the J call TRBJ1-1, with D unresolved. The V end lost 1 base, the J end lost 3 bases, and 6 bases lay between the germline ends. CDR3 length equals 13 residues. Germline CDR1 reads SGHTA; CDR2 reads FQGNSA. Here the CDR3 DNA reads TGTGCCAGCAGCTTAGACAGCTACACTGAAGCTTTCTTT. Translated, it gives CASSLDSYTEAFF.

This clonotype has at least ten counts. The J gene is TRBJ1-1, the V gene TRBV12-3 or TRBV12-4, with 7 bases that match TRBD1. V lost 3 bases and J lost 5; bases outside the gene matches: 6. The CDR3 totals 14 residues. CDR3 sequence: CASSFSSRGTEAFF. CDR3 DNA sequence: TGTGCCAGCAGTTTCAGCTCCAGGGGGACTGAAGCTTTCTTT.

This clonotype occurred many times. Here the CDR3 reads CASKGNTEAFF. CDR3 bases: TGTGCCAGCAAGGGGAACACTGAAGCTTTCTTT. The chain is built from TRBV28 and TRBJ1-1; no clear D gene. Trimming pared 7 bases from V and 1 base from J, leaving 4 bases between. The CDR3 is made up of 11 amino acids. CDR1 and CDR2 (germline): MDHEN, SYDVKM.

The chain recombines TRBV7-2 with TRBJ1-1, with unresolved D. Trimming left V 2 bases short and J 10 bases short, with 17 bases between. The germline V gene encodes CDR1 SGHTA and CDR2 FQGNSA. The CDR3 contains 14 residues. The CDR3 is CASSLISPSYGAFF. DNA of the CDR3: TGTGCCAGCAGCTTAATCTCCCCGTCATATGGAGCTTTCTTT.

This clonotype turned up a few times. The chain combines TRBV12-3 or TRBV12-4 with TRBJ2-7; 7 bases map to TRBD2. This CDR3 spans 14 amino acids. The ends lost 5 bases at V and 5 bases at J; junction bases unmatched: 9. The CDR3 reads CASSTTVGRDEQYF. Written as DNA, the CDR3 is TGTGCCAGCAGTACCACGGTGGGGAGGGACGAGCAGTACTTC.

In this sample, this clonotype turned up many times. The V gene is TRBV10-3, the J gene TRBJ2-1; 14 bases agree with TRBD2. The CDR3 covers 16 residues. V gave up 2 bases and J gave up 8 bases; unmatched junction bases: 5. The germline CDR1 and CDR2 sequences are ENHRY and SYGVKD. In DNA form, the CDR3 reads TGTGCCATCAGTGAGAGGGGACTAGCGGGAGAGCATGAGCAGTTCTTC. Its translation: CAISERGLAGEHEQFF.